A selection of T cell receptor beta chains follows, all from one sample in a study of blood T cell repertoires in COVID-19. The method was immunoSEQ multiplex PCR; TCRdb's version includes in-frame clones alone and lacks a portion of them. Here the sample spans tens of thousands of clones, roughly 89% being singletons. The sequencing input was peripheral blood. The receptors were sampled from a man aged 60 to 69 with COVID-19, enrolled during active disease. CDR3s include the opening cysteine and the closing phenylalanine or tryptophan.

j_call v_call cdr3_aa
TRBJ2-3 TRBV19 CASTSTDTQYF
TRBJ2-5 TRBV19 CASGLAGETQYF
TRBJ1-3 TRBV5-4 CASSPSGSGNTIYF
TRBJ1-1 TRBV29-1 CSVGVLGGKRVNTEAFF
TRBJ2-1 TRBV21-1 CASSKQGVLQGPDYEQFF
TRBJ1-2 TRBV30 CAWSGRPGVNGYTF
TRBJ2-7 TRBV6-5 CASSYSAGTGEREQYF
TRBJ2-5 TRBV2 CASSLLAGVGETQYF
TRBJ1-6 TRBV5-4 CASSSGSKDSPLHF
TRBJ1-2 TRBV24-1 CATSDEGRDYGYTF
TRBJ1-2 TRBV2 CASILEGHYGYTF
TRBJ2-7 TRBV5-1 CASSSGLGNPEQYF
TRBJ1-1 TRBV19 CASSEDRGMDTEAFF
TRBJ2-2 TRBV27 CASSFNRDRSQTGELFF
TRBJ1-1 TRBV6-2/TRBV6-3 CASTPGGDTEAFF
TRBJ2-1 TRBV11-2 CASSLGWSSGEQFF
TRBJ1-4 TRBV10-3 CAISGGTNEKLFF
TRBJ1-3 TRBV29-1 CSVEGSRDSGNTIYF
TRBJ2-3 TRBV4-3 CASSQDGRYTQYF
TRBJ2-7 TRBV6-5 CASSQSGGQGKEQYF
TRBJ2-1 TRBV24-1 CATTSGIYNEQFF
TRBJ2-2 TRBV19 CASSSGTEYTGELFF
TRBJ2-7 TRBV28 CASSPGPSSYEQYF
TRBJ2-7 TRBV7-2 CASSPGTSGRAVYF
TRBJ1-5 TRBV28 CASSLFQGGGQPQHF
TRBJ2-7 TRBV30 CAWSLDRGEYEQYF
TRBJ2-7 TRBV12-3/TRBV12-4 CASSFQGSYEQYF